The 7 T cell receptor beta chains below were found in one sample sequenced in a study of cytomegalovirus exposure and HLA in healthy donors. PCR involved 60 Vbeta and 13 Jbeta primers. Assay used: immunoSEQ multiplex PCR; TCRdb lists only in-frame clones, some missing. The sample contains some 200,000 clones, approximately 82% of which appear only once. The material sequenced was PBMCs. The receptor set was obtained from a woman in her thirties or forties in good health and CMV-seronegative.

The J gene is TRBJ2-3, the V gene TRBV7-9; 8 nucleotides agree with TRBD2. The CDR3 spans 16 residues. Losses at the gene ends were 5 bases for V and 0 bases for J; bases not matched to a gene: 7. The germline V gene encodes CDR1 SEHNR and CDR2 FQNEAQ (reference sequence). CDR3 protein: CASSPGLALSTDTQYF. For the CDR3, the DNA is TGTGCCAGCAGCCCAGGACTAGCCCTTAGCACAGATACGCAGTATTTT.

The rearrangement joins TRBV19 to TRBJ2-7; 7 bases match TRBD2. There are 15 residues in the CDR3. Unmatched junction bases numbered 8, after V lost 6 bases and J lost 0 bases. Germline CDR1 reads LNHDA; CDR2 reads SQIVND (reference sequence). The CDR3 reads CASRGRGGVSYEQYF. As DNA, the CDR3 is TGTGCCAGTAGGGGACGCGGGGGTGTCTCCTACGAGCAGTACTTC. Based on the CDR3 plus reference TRBV19 and TRBJ2-7, the full variable domain is DGGITQSPKYLFRKEGQNVTLSCEQNLNHDAMYWYRQDPGQGLRLIYYSQIVNDFQKGDIAEGYSVSREKKESFPLTVTSAQKNPTAFYLCASRGRGGVSYEQYFGPGTRLTVT.

V usage is TRBV7-8 and J usage is TRBJ1-2, with 9 bases lining up with TRBD1. There are 15 residues in the CDR3. J gave up 7 bases and V 3 bases, and 9 bases lay outside the gene matches. Germline CDR1 and CDR2: SGHVS and FQNEAQ. CDR3 sequence: CASSLWWDREGGYTF. The CDR3 nucleotides read TGTGCCAGCAGCTTGTGGTGGGACAGGGAGGGTGGCTACACCTTC.

CDR3 region: CASSLQEAYGYTF. The DNA of the CDR3 is TGCGCCAGCAGCTTGCAGGAGGCATATGGCTACACCTTC. The chain links TRBV5-1 to TRBJ1-2; the D is unclear. V gave up 1 base and J gave up 5 bases, with 9 bases separating them. From germline, CDR1 is SGHRS and CDR2 YFSETQ. The length of the CDR3 is 13 residues.

This chain connects TRBV5-6 to TRBJ1-2; TRBD1 is a possible D gene (6 bases). The CDR3 sequence is 12 residues long. V was trimmed by 10 bases and J by 3 bases, leaving 13 bases between them. Germline lookup yields CDR1 SGHDT and CDR2 YYEEEE. DNA for the CDR3: TGTGCCTCTGGGGAGGGGGACTATGGCTACACCTTC. Its protein product is CASGEGDYGYTF.

This rearrangement joins TRBV19 to TRBJ1-5; 7 bases agree with TRBD1. V shed 7 bases and J 4 bases; nucleotides not matched to a gene: 10. The CDR3 extends over 15 amino acids. Germline V gene data show CDR1 as LNHDA and CDR2 as SQIVND (reference sequence). This CDR3 reads CASMSRGLRNQPQHF. CDR3 coding DNA: TGTGCCAGTATGTCGAGGGGGCTGCGTAATCAGCCCCAGCATTTT.

V gene TRBV7-2 combines with J gene TRBJ2-1, with no clear D. This CDR3 is built from 13 residues. Trimming took off 4 bases at V and 9 bases at J, with 13 bases between the two ends. Looked up from germline, CDR1 is SGHTA and CDR2 is FQGNSA. The CDR3 bases are TGTGCCAGCAGCTCACAGCAGATCGGTGAGCAGTTCTTC. It is translated as CASSSQQIGEQFF.